The source of this T cell receptor beta chain is a study of T-cell memory formation after mild COVID-19. Overall study: Most TCR clusters belonged to a single donor. Study-wide points: The study detected some responding clones in pre-infection memory, suggesting cross-reactive memory joined.

As concerns this clonotype: The antigen remains unidentified.

Germline CDR1 and CDR2: MNHEY and SVGEGT. This CDR3 spans 14 amino acids. V lost 2 bases to trimming and J lost 5 bases, with 11 bases between them. Researchers used 5'RACE with constant-segment primers to make TCR alpha and TCR beta cDNA libraries that carry sample barcodes and UMIs. TCRdb analysed the 5' RACE reads with MiXCR anew, one entry per CDR3 protein. The data show roughly 170,000 distinct CDR3 sequences, 20% to 25% seen once. Input material: PBMCs or a T cell subset sorted from them (not recorded which). The origin of this receptor is an adult woman who had mild COVID-19 (a few samples of this study predate the infection). Cell type and time point are not known. The chain combines TRBV6-2 or TRBV6-3 with TRBJ2-3, with D uncertain. The CDR3 is CASSYGLWVDTQYF. As DNA, the CDR3 is TGTGCCAGCAGTTACGGTCTGTGGGTAGATACGCAGTATTTT.